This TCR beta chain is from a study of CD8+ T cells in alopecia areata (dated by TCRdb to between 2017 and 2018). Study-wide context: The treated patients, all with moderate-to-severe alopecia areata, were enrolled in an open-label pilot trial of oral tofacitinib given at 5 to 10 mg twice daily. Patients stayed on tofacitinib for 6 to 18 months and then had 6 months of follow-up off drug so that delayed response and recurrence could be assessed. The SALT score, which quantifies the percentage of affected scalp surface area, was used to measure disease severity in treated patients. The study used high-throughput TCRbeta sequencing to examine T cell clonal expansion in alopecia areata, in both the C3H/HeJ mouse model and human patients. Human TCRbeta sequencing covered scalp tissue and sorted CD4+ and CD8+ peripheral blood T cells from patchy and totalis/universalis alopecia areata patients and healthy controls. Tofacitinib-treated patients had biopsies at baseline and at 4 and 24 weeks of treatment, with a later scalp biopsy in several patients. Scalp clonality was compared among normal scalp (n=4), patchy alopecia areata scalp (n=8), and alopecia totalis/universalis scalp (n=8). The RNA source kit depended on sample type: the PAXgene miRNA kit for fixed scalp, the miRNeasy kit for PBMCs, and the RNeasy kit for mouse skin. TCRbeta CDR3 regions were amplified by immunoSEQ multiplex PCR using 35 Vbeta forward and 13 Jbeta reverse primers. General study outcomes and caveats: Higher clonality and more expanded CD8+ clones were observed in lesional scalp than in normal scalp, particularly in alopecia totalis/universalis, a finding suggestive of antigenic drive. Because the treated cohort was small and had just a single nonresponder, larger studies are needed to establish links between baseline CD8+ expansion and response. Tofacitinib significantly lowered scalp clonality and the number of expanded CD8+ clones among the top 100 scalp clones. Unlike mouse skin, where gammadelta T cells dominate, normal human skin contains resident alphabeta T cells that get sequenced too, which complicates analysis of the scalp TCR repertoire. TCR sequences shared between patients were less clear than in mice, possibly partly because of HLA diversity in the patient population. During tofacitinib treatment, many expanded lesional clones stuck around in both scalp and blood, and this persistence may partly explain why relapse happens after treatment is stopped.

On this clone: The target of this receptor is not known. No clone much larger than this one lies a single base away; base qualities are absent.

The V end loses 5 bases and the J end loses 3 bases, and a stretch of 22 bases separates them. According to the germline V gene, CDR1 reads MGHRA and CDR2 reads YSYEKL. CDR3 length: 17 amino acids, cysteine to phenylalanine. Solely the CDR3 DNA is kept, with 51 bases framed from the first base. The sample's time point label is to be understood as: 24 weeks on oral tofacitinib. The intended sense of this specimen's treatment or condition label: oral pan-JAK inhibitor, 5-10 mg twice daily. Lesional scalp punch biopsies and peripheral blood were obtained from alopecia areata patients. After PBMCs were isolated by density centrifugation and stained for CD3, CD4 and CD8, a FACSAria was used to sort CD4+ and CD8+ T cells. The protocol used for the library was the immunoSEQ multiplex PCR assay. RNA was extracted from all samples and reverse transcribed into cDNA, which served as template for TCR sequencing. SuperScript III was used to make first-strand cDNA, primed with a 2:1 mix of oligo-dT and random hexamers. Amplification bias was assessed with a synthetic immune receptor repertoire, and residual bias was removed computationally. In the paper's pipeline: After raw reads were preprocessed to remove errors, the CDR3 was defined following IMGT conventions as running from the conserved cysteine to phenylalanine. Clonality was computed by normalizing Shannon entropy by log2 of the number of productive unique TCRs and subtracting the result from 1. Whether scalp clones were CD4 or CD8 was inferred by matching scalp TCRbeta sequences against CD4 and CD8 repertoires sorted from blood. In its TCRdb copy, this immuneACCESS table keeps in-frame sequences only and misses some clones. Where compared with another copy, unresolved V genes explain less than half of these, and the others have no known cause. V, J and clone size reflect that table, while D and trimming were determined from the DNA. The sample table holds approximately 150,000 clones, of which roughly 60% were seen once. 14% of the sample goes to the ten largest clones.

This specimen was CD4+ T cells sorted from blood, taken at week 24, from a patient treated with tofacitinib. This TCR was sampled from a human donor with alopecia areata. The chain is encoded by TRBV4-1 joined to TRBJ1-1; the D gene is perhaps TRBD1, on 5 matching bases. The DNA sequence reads TGCGCCAGCAGCAAGGAATCGGGACGAAGGAGGGACACTGAAGCTTTCTTT. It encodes CASSKESGRRRDTEAFF.